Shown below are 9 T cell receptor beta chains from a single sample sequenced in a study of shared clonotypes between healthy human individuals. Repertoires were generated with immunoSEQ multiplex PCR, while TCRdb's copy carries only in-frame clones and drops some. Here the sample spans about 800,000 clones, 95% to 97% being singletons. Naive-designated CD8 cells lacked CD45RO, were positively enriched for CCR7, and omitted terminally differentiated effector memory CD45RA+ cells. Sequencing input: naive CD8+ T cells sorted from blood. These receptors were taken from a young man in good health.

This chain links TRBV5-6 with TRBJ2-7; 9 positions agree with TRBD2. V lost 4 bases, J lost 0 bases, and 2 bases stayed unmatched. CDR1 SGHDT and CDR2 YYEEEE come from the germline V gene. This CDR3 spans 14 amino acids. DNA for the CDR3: TGTGCCAGCAGCGATAGCGGGAGCTCCTACGAGCAGTACTTC. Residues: CASSDSGSSYEQYF.

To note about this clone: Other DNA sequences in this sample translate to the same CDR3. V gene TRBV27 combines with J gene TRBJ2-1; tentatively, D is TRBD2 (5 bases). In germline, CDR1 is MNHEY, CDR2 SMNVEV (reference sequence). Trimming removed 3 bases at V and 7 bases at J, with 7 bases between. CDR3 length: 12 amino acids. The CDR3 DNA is TGTGCCAGCAGTTTGTCGGGGAATGAGCAGTTCTTC. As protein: CASSLSGNEQFF.

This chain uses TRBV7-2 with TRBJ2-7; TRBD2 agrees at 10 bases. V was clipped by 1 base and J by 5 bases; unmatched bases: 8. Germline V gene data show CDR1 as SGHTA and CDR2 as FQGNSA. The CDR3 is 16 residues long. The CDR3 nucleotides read TGTGCCAGCAGCTTAGTAGTCCTAGCGGGAGACGACGAGCAGTACTTC. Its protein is CASSLVVLAGDDEQYF.

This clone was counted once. The CDR3 sequence is CASSEAGSRGLNEQFF. In DNA form, the CDR3 reads TGTGCCAGCAGTGAAGCTGGCAGCCGAGGGTTGAATGAGCAGTTCTTC. The chain is built from TRBV6-1 and TRBJ2-1; TRBD2 is a possible D gene (5 bases). CDR3 size: 16 residues. The germline gives CDR1 MNHNS, CDR2 SASEGT. Trimming left V 0 bases short and J 7 bases short, with 16 bases between.

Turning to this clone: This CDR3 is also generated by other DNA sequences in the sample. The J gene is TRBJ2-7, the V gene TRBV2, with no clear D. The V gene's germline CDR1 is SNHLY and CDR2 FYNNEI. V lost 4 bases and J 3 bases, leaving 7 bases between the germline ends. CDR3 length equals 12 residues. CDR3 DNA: TGTGCCAGCAGTGGGCGGAACTACGAGCAGTACTTC. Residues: CASSGRNYEQYF.

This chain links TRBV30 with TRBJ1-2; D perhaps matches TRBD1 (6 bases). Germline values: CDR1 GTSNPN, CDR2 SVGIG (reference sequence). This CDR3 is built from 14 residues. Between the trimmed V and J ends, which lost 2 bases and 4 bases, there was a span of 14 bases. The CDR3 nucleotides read TGTGCCTGGAGTACAGGGAATGGTGGCTATGGCTACACCTTC. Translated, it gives CAWSTGNGGYGYTF.

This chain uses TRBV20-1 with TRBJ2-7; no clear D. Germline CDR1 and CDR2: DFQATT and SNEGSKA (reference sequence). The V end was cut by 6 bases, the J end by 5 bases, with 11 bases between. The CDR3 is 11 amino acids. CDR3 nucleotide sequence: TGCAGTGCGACCCGCCGGGACGAGCAGTACTTC. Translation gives CSATRRDEQYF.

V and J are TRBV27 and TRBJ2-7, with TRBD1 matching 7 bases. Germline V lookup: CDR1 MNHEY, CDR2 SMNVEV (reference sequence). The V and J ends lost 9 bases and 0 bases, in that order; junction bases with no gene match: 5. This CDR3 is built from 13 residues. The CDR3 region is CASAWDSSYEQYF. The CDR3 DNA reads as TGTGCCAGTGCATGGGACAGCTCCTACGAGCAGTACTTC.

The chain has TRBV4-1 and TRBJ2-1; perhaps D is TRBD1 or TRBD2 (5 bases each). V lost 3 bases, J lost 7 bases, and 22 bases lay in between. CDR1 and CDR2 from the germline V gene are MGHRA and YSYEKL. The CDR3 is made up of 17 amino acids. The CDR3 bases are TGCGCCAGCAGCCAGCCGGGTCGAGGGGCACAAAGGAATGAGCAGTTCTTC. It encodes CASSQPGRGAQRNEQFF.